This T cell receptor (beta chain) emerged from a study of neurological immune-mediated disorders. Trimming took 4 bases from V and 3 from J; bases not matched to a gene: 7. This CDR3 region has 16 residues. CDR1 and CDR2 from the germline V gene are SGHRS and YFSETQ. General study results and limits: CDR3 amino acid sequences found in expanded clones were never shared across subjects, suggesting private repertoires in all groups. Whereas HTLV-1-associated myelopathy showed the most TCR clonal expansion, multiple sclerosis showed the least, with levels below those of healthy controls.

Time point denoted: longitudinal time-point 1 (baseline). Stored at -80 C, 2 million PBMCs were the source of the unsorted libraries. There are many counts of this clonotype. Its target is unknown. The cDNA came from 5'RACE with 10-nucleotide random UMIs. TCRdb redid the calling of the 5' RACE reads with MiXCR, one entry per CDR3 protein. Counted here are 70,000 to 75,000 distinct CDR3 sequences, roughly 13% occurring once; the ten biggest clones make up approximately 4.6%. Sequenced material: PBMCs. This receptor was obtained from a female donor with HTLV-1-associated myelopathy (HAM/TSP). The chain carries TRBV5-1 and TRBJ2-5; 12 nucleotides line up with TRBD2. The CDR3 here is CASSRTSGGSKETQYF. CDR3 coding DNA: TGCGCCAGCAGCCGAACTAGCGGGGGGTCCAAAGAGACCCAGTACTTC.